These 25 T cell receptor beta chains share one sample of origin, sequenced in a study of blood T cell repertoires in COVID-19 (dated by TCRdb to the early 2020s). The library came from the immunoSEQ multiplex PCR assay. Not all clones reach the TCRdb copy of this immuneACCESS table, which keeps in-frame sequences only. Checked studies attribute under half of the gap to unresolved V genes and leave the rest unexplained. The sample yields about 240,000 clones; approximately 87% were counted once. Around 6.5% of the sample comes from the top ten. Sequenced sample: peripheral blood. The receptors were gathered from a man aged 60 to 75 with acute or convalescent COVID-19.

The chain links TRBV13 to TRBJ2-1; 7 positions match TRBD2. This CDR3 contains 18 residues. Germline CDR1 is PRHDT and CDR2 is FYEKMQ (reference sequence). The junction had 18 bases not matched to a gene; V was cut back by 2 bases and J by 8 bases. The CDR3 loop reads CASSLLVRELPSVDEQFF. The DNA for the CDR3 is TGTGCCAGCAGCTTACTCGTGCGGGAGCTCCCCAGCGTGGATGAGCAGTTCTTC.

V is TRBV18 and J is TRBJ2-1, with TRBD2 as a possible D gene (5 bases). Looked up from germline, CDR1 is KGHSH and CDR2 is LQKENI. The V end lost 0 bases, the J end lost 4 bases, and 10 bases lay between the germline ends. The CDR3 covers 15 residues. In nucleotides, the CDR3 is TGTGCCAGCTCACCACCGGAGGCTACATACAATGAGCAGTTCTTC. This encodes CASSPPEATYNEQFF. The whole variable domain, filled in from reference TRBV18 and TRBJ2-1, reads NAGVMQNPRHLVRRRGQEARLRCSPMKGHSHVYWYRQLPEEGLKFMVYLQKENIIDESGMPKERFSAEFPKEGPSILRIQQVVRGDSAAYFCASSPPEATYNEQFFGPGTRLTVL.

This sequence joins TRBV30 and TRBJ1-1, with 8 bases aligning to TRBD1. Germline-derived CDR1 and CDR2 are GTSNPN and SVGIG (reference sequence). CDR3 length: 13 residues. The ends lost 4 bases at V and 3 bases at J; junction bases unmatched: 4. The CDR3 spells CAWIRGQDTEAFF. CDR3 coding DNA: TGTGCCTGGATCCGGGGACAGGACACTGAAGCTTTCTTT.

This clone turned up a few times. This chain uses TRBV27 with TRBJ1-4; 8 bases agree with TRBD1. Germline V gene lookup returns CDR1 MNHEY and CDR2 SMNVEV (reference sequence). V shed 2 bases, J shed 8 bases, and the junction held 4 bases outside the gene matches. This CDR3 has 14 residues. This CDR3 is CASSLGQGGEKLFF. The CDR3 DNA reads TGTGCCAGCAGTTTAGGACAGGGTGGCGAAAAACTGTTTTTT.

This CDR3 is CASSGRQGNTDTQYF. For the CDR3, the DNA is TGTGCCAGCAGCGGTAGACAGGGGAACACAGATACGCAGTATTTT. The V gene is TRBV11-3, the J gene TRBJ2-3; 8 bases map to TRBD1. V dropped 5 bases and J dropped 2; count of bases not matched to a gene: 6. CDR3 length equals 15 residues. Germline V gives CDR1 SGHNT, CDR2 YENEEA.

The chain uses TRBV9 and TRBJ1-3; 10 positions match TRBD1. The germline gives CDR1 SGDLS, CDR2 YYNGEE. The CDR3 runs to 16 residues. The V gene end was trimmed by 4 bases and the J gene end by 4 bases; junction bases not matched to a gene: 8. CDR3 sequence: CASSLTGTGEGNTIYF. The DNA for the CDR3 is TGTGCCAGCAGCTTGACCGGGACAGGGGAGGGAAACACCATATATTTT. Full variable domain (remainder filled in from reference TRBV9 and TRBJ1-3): DSGVTQTPKHLITATGQRVTLRCSPRSGDLSVYWYQQSLDQGLQFLIQYYNGEERAKGNILERFSAQQFPDLHSELNLSSLELGDSALYFCASSLTGTGEGNTIYFGEGSWLTVV.

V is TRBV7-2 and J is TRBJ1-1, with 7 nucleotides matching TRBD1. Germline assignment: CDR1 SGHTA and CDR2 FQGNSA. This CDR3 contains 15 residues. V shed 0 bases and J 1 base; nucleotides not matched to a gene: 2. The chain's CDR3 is CASSLAGQQNTEAFF. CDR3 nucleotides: TGTGCCAGCAGCTTAGCGGGACAGCAGAACACTGAAGCTTTCTTT. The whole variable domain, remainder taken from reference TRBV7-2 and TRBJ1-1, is GAGVSQSPSNKVTEKGKDVELRCDPISGHTALYWYRQSLGQGLEFLIYFQGNSAPDKSGLPSDRFSAERTGGSVSTLTIQRTQQEDSAVYLCASSLAGQQNTEAFFGQGTRLTVV.

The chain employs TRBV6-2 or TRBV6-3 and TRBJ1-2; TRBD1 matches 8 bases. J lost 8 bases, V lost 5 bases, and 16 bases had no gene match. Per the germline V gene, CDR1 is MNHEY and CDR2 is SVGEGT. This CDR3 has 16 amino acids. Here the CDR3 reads CASSATDRGDLEGYTF. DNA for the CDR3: TGTGCCAGCAGTGCTACCGACAGGGGAGATCTAGAGGGCTACACCTTC.

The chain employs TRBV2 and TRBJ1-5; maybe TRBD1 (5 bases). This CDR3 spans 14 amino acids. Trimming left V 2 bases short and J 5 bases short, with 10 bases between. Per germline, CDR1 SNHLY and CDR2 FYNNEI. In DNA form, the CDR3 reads TGTGCCAGCAGTGAACAGGGAGGCCATCAGCCCCAGCATTTT. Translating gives CASSEQGGHQPQHF.

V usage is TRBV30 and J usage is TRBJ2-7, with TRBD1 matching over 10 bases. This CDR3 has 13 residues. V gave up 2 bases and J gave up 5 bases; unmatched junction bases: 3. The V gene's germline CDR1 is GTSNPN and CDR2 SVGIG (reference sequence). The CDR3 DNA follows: TGTGCCTGGAGTATCGGGACAGGGGACGAGCAGTACTTC. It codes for CAWSIGTGDEQYF.

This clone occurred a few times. The CDR3 DNA is TGTGCCAGCAGTTACCGGGACAGGGGCACTGAAGCTTTCTTT. The encoded protein is CASSYRDRGTEAFF. The rearrangement joins TRBV6-5 to TRBJ1-1; 10 bases are shared with TRBD1. CDR1 MNHEY and CDR2 SVGAGI come from the germline V gene. This CDR3 has 14 amino acids. V shed 2 bases and J 4 bases; nucleotides not matched to a gene: 1.

CDR3 nucleotides: TGTGCCAGCAGAACAGGGTCATACGAGCAGTACTTC. This codes for CASRTGSYEQYF. V is TRBV7-9 and J is TRBJ2-7; D possibly corresponds to TRBD1 (6 bases). CDR1 is SEHNR and CDR2 is FQNEAQ in the germline V gene (reference sequence). This CDR3 has 12 residues. Deletions cut 6 bases from V and 4 bases from J, with 10 bases between. The whole variable domain, filled in from reference TRBV7-9 and TRBJ2-7, reads DTGVSQNPRHKITKRGQNVTFRCDPISEHNRLYWYRQTLGQGPEFLTYFQNEAQLEKSRLLSDRFSAERPKGSFSTLEIQRTEQGDSAMYLCASRTGSYEQYFGPGTRLTVT.

CDR3 sequence reads: CASIWDSGGTEAFF. For the CDR3, the DNA is TGTGCCAGCATCTGGGACTCGGGGGGCACTGAAGCTTTCTTT. The J gene is TRBJ1-1, the V gene TRBV2, with D maybe TRBD1 (5 bases). Germline values: CDR1 SNHLY, CDR2 FYNNEI. V lost 7 bases to trimming and J lost 4 bases, with 16 bases between them. The CDR3 totals 14 residues.

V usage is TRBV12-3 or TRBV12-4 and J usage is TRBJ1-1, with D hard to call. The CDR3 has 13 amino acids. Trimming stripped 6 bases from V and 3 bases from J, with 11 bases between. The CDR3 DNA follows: TGTGCCAGCAGATACCTCGGGGACACTGAAGCTTTCTTT. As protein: CASRYLGDTEAFF.

CDR3 coding DNA: TGTGCCATCAGGGACGGCCAGGGTACCAATCAGCCCCAGCATTTT. Translation gives CAIRDGQGTNQPQHF. V is TRBV10-3 and J is TRBJ1-5; TRBD1 is a possible D gene (5 bases). Germline V CDR1 and CDR2: ENHRY, SYGVKD. The CDR3 is made up of 15 amino acids. The ends were cut back, 6 bases at V and 3 bases at J, with 15 bases in the middle.

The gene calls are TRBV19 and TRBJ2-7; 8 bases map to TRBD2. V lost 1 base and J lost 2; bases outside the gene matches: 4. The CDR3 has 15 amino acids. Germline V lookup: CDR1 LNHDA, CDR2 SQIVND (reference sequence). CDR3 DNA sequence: TGTGCCAGTAGTATAGGAGCGGGGGCCGCCTACGAGCAGTACTTC. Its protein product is CASSIGAGAAYEQYF.

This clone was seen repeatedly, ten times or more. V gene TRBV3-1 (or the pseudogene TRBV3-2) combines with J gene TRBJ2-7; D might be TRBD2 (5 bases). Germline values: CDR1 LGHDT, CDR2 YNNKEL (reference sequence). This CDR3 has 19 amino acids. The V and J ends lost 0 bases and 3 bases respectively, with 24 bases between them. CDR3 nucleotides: TGTGCCAGCAGCCAAGACGGTTTTAGCGACTACGGACCTTTCTACGAGCAGTACTTC. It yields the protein CASSQDGFSDYGPFYEQYF.

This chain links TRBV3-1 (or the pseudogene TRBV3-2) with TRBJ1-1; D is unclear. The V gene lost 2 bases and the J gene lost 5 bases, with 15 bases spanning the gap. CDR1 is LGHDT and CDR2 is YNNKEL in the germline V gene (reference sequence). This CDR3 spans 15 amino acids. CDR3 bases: TGTGCCAGCAGCCAAACCGCGACTCCAAGAACTGAAGCTTTCTTT. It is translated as CASSQTATPRTEAFF.

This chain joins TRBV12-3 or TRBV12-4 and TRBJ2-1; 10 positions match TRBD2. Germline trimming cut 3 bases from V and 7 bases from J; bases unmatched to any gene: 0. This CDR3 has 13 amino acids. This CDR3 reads CASSFSGRNEQFF. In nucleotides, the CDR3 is TGTGCCAGCAGTTTTAGCGGGAGGAATGAGCAGTTCTTC.

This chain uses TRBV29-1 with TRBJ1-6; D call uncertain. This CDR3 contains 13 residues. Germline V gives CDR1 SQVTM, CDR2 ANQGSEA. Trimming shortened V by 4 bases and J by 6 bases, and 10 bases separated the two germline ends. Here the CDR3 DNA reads TGCAGCGTTGGTGCGGCAAGTAATTCACCCCTCCACTTT. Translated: CSVGAASNSPLHF.

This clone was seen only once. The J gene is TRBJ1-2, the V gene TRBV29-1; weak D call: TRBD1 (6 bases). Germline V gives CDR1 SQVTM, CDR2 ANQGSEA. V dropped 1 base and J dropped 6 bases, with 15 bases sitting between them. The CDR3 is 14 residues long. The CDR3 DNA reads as TGCAGCGTTGAAGCCTTCCAAGGGGGAGATGGCTACACCTTC. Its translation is CSVEAFQGGDGYTF. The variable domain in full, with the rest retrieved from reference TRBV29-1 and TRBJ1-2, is SAVISQKPSRDICQRGTSLTIQCQVDSQVTMMFWYRQQPGQSLTLIATANQGSEATYESGFVIDKFPISRPNLTFSTLTVSNMSPEDSSIYLCSVEAFQGGDGYTFGSGTRLTVV.

CDR3 in amino acids: CASTKREGNSPLHF. The CDR3 DNA reads as TGTGCCAGCACTAAGAGGGAAGGGAATTCACCCCTCCACTTT. This chain links TRBV6-7 with TRBJ1-6; D gene uncertain. TRBV6-7 is an ORF for which the function is uncertain. The CDR3 loop spans 14 amino acids. The V gene lost 7 bases and the J gene lost 7 bases, with 14 bases spanning the gap.

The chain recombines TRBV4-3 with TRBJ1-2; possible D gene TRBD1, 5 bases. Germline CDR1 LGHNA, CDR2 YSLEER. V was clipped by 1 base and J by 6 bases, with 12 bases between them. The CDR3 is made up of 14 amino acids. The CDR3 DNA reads TGCGCCAGCAGCCAAGTAAGGGGTCGCCATGGCTACACCTTC. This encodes CASSQVRGRHGYTF.

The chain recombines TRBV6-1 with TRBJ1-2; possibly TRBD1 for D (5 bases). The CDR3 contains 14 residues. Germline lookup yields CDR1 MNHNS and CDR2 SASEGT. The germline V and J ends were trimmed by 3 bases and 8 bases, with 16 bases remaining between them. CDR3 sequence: CASSEPTELVGYTF. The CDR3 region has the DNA TGTGCCAGCAGTGAGCCGACAGAGTTGGTAGGCTACACCTTC.

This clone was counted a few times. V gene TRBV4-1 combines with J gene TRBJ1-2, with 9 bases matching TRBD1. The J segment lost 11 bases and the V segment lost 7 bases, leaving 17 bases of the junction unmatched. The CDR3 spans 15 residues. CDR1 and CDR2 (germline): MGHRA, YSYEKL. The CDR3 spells CASTSVRTGVGDYTF. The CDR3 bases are TGCGCCAGCACCTCCGTCCGGACAGGGGTTGGGGATTACACCTTC.